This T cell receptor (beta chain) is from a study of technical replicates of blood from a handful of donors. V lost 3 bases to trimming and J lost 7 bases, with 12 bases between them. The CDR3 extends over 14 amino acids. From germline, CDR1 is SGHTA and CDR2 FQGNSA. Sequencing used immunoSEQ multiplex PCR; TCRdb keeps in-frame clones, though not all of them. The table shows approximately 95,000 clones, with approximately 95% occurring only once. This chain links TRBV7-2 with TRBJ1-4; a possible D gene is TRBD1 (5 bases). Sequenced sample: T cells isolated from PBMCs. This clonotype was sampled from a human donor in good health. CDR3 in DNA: TGTGCCAGCAGCTTCGTCCACGGGGGTGAAAAACTGTTTTTT. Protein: CASSFVHGGEKLFF.